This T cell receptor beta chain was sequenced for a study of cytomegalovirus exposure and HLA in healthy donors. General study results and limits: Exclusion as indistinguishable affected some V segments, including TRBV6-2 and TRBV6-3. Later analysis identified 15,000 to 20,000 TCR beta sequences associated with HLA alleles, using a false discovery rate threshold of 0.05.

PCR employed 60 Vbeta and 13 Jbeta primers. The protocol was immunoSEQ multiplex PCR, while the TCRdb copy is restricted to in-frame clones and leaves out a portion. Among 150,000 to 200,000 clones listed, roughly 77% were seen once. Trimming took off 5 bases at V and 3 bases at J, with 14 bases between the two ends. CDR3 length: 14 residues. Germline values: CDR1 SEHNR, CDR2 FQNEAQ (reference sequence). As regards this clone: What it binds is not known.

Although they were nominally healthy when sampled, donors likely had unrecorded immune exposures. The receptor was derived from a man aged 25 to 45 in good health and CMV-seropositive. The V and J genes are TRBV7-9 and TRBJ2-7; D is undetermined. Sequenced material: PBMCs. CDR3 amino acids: CASSHSQRLYEQYF. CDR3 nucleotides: TGTGCCAGCAGCCACAGCCAACGGCTCTACGAGCAGTACTTC.